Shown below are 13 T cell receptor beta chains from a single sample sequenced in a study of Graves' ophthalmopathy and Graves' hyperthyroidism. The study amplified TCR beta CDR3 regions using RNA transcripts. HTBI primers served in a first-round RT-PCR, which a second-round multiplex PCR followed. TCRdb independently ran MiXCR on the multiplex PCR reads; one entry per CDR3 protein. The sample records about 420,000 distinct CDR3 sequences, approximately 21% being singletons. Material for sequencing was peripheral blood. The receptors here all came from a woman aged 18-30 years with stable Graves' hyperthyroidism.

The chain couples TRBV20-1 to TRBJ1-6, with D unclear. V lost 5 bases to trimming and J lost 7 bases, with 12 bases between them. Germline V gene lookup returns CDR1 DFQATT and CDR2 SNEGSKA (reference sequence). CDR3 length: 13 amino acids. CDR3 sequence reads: CSARSLSNSPLHF. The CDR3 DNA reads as TGCAGTGCTCGATCCTTATCCAATTCACCCCTCCACTTT.

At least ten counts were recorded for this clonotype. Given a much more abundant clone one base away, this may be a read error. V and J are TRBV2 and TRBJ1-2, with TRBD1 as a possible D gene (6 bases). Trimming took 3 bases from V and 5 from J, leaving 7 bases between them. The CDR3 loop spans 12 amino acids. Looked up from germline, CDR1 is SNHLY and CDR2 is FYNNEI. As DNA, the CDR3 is TGTGCCAGCAGTGACAGGGGTTATGGCTACACCTTC. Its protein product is CASSDRGYGYTF.

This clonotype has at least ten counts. CDR3 nucleotides: TGTGCCAGCAGTTGGAGGGGCGCCGGTCAGCCCCAGCATTTT. It codes for CASSWRGAGQPQHF. The chain joins TRBV12-3 or TRBV12-4 to TRBJ1-5; possible D gene TRBD1, 5 bases. Trimming took off 4 bases at V and 6 bases at J, with 13 bases between the two ends. CDR3 length: 14 residues.

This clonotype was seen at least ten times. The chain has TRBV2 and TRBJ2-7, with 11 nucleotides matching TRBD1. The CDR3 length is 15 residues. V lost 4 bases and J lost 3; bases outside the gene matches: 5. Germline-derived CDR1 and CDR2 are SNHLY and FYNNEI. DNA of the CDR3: TGTGCCAGCAGTGGGACAGGGGGCGAATACTACGAGCAGTACTTC. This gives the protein CASSGTGGEYYEQYF.

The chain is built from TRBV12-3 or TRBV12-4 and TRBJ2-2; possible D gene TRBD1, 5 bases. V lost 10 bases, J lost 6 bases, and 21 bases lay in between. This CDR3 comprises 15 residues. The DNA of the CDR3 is TGTGCCACCCTAAAGGACACCATTTACCCCGGGGAGCTGTTTTTT. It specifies CATLKDTIYPGELFF.

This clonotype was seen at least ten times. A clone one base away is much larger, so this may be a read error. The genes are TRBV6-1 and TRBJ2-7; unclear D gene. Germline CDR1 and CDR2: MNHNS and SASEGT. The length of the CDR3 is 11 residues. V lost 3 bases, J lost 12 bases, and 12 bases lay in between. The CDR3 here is CASSDLPKRYF. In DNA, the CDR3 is TGTGCCAGCAGTGACCTCCCCAAGCGGTACTTC.

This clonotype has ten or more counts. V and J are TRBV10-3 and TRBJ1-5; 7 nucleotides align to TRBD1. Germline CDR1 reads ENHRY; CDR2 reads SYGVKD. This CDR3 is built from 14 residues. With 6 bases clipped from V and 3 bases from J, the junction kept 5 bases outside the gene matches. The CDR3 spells CAISETGVNQPQHF. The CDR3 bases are TGTGCCATCAGCGAAACAGGGGTCAATCAGCCCCAGCATTTT.

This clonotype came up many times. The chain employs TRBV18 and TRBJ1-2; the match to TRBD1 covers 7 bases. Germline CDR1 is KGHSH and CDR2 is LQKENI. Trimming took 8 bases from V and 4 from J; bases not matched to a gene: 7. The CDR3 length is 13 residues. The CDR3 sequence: CASSPDRVYGYTF. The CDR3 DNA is TGTGCCAGCAGCCCCGACAGGGTCTATGGCTACACCTTC. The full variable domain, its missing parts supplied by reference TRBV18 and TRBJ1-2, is NAGVMQNPRHLVRRRGQEARLRCSPMKGHSHVYWYRQLPEEGLKFMVYLQKENIIDESGMPKERFSAEFPKEGPSILRIQQVVRGDSAAYFCASSPDRVYGYTFGSGTRLTVV.

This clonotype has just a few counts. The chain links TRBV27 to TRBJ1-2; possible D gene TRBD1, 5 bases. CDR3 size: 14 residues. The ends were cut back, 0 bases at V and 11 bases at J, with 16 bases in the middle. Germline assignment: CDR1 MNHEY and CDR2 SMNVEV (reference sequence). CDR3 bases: TGTGCCAGCAGTTTATCGCGGCGGGGGGTTGGTTACACCTTC. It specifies CASSLSRRGVGYTF.

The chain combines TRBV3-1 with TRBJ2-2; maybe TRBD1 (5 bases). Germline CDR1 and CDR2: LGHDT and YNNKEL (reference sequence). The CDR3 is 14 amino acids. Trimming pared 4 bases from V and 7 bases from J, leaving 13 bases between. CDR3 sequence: CASSPNQGIGELFF. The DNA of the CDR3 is TGTGCCAGCAGCCCGAACCAGGGCATCGGGGAGCTGTTTTTT.

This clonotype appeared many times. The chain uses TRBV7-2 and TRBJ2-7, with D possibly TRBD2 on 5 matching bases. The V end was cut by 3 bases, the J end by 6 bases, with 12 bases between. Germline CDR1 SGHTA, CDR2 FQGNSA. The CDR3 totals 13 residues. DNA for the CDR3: TGTGCCAGCAGCTTCGGGCTAGCTTTCGAGCAGTACTTC. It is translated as CASSFGLAFEQYF.

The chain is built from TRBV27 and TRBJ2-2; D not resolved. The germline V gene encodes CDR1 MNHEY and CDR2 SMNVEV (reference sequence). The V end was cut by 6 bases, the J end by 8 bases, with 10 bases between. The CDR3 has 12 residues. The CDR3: CASRDDVGELFF. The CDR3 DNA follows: TGTGCCAGCAGAGACGACGTTGGGGAGCTGTTTTTT.

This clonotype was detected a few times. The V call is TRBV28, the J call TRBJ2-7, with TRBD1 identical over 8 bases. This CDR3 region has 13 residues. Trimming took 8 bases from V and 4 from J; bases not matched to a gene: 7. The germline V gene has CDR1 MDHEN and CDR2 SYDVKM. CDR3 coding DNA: TGTGCCAGCCGGACAGGGATCCCATACGAGCAGTACTTC. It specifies CASRTGIPYEQYF.